A selection of T cell receptor beta chains follows, all from one sample in a study of blood T cell repertoires in COVID-19. The repertoire was sequenced with immunoSEQ multiplex PCR; TCRdb's copy has only in-frame clones and lacks some. Here the sample spans about 160,000 clones, approximately 91% being singletons. The source material was peripheral blood. The receptors originated from a man aged 18 to 29 with acute or convalescent COVID-19. Both conserved end residues are part of each CDR3. A row's size may be missing; if present it is once, few, many or a size class.

clone_size: NA; v_call: TRBV7-9; j_call: TRBJ1-1; cdr3_aa: CASSYREGTEAFF
clone_size: few; v_call: TRBV5-1; j_call: TRBJ1-1; cdr3_aa: CASSLDSRGSFVEDTEAFF
clone_size: NA; v_call: TRBV6-6; j_call: TRBJ1-5; cdr3_aa: CASTSQGFDGNQPQHF
clone_size: NA; v_call: TRBV5-4; j_call: TRBJ1-5; cdr3_aa: CASSLGPQGNQPQHF
clone_size: NA; v_call: TRBV7-9; j_call: TRBJ2-2; cdr3_aa: CASSTTNPGTGNTGELFF
clone_size: once; v_call: TRBV19; j_call: TRBJ2-5; cdr3_aa: CASSIARGETQYF
clone_size: NA; v_call: TRBV19; j_call: TRBJ1-5; cdr3_aa: CASNFQGKARVGPQHF
clone_size: NA; v_call: TRBV3-1/TRBV3-2; j_call: TRBJ2-1; cdr3_aa: CASRVAGGSYNEQFF
clone_size: NA; v_call: TRBV6-5; j_call: TRBJ1-5; cdr3_aa: CASQRQVNQPQHF
clone_size: NA; v_call: TRBV7-6; j_call: TRBJ2-1; cdr3_aa: CASSPGAGGGGEQFF
clone_size: NA; v_call: TRBV5-1; j_call: TRBJ2-1; cdr3_aa: CASSRGAINEQFF
clone_size: NA; v_call: TRBV25-1; j_call: TRBJ1-1; cdr3_aa: CASSPVRQLNTEAFF
clone_size: NA; v_call: TRBV4-1; j_call: TRBJ1-1; cdr3_aa: CASSQDPVNTEAFF
clone_size: NA; v_call: TRBV12-2; j_call: TRBJ1-2; cdr3_aa: CASRSRDSYRYTF
clone_size: NA; v_call: TRBV15; j_call: TRBJ2-1; cdr3_aa: CATSRDQGTGDEQFF
clone_size: NA; v_call: TRBV27; j_call: TRBJ2-3; cdr3_aa: CASSLGAGDTQYF
clone_size: NA; v_call: TRBV29-1; j_call: TRBJ1-2; cdr3_aa: CSAGRGDYGYTF
clone_size: NA; v_call: TRBV2; j_call: TRBJ2-2; cdr3_aa: CASSGVPGLVSGELFF
clone_size: NA; v_call: TRBV30; j_call: TRBJ1-2; cdr3_aa: CAWTPGANYGYTF
clone_size: NA; v_call: TRBV3-1/TRBV3-2; j_call: TRBJ1-1; cdr3_aa: CASSLPTGVNTEAFF
clone_size: NA; v_call: TRBV3-1/TRBV3-2; j_call: TRBJ1-6; cdr3_aa: CASRPPARTGVKPSPLHF
clone_size: few; v_call: TRBV14; j_call: TRBJ1-5; cdr3_aa: CASSQDPGQENQPQHF
clone_size: NA; v_call: TRBV19; j_call: TRBJ2-7; cdr3_aa: CASSIRPKEFRISYEQYF
clone_size: NA; v_call: TRBV3-1/TRBV3-2; j_call: TRBJ2-5; cdr3_aa: CASSQPGQGGETQYF
clone_size: NA; v_call: TRBV3-1/TRBV3-2; j_call: TRBJ2-2; cdr3_aa: CASSQDLGQGIAGELFF
clone_size: NA; v_call: TRBV7-7; j_call: TRBJ2-5; cdr3_aa: CASSWGGREETQYF
clone_size: once; v_call: TRBV11-2; j_call: TRBJ1-1; cdr3_aa: CASSFAGQGGNTEAFF
clone_size: NA; v_call: TRBV4-2; j_call: TRBJ1-2; cdr3_aa: CASSRGTGDGYTF
clone_size: NA; v_call: TRBV9; j_call: TRBJ2-1; cdr3_aa: CASSSRTGPQFF
clone_size: NA; v_call: TRBV7-2; j_call: TRBJ1-1; cdr3_aa: CASSFGVGTEAFF
clone_size: once; v_call: TRBV7-9; j_call: TRBJ1-1; cdr3_aa: CASSFGLPNTEAFF
clone_size: NA; v_call: TRBV7-2; j_call: TRBJ1-6; cdr3_aa: CASSLYYNSPLHF
clone_size: once; v_call: TRBV27; j_call: TRBJ2-1; cdr3_aa: CASSLDRSSYNEQFF
clone_size: NA; v_call: TRBV5-4; j_call: TRBJ2-7; cdr3_aa: CASSLFGGTYEQYF
clone_size: NA; v_call: TRBV28; j_call: TRBJ2-1; cdr3_aa: CASSLLSGGYNEQFF
clone_size: NA; v_call: TRBV6-2/TRBV6-3; j_call: TRBJ1-6; cdr3_aa: CASSARGGSYNSPLHF
clone_size: NA; v_call: TRBV2; j_call: TRBJ1-4; cdr3_aa: CASSQGGEKLFF
clone_size: once; v_call: TRBV6-1; j_call: TRBJ1-6; cdr3_aa: CASSDWGQAKGNSPLHF
clone_size: NA; v_call: TRBV11-2; j_call: TRBJ2-3; cdr3_aa: CASSLEAPAAYTDTQYF
clone_size: NA; v_call: TRBV6-4; j_call: TRBJ2-3; cdr3_aa: CASSDSIGSLTQYF